The 23 T cell receptor beta chains presented below share a single source sample, sequenced in a study of shared clonotypes between healthy human individuals. Profiling relied on immunoSEQ multiplex PCR, and the TCRdb table lists in-frame clones only, not all of them. The sample carries hundreds of thousands of clones, approximately 96% recorded once. CD45RO negativity and positive selection for CCR7 defined naive CD8 cells, a population that excluded terminally differentiated effector memory CD45RA+ cells. The sample was naive CD8+ T cells sorted from blood. Receptors originate from a woman aged 30 to 39 in good health.

The CDR3 DNA sequence: TGTGCCAGCAGCTCCGGGACTAGCGTTTACGAGCAGTACTTC. Amino acids: CASSSGTSVYEQYF. The chain carries TRBV11-2 and TRBJ2-7; 10 nucleotides match TRBD2. The germline gives CDR1 SGHAT, CDR2 FQNNGV. V lost 4 bases and J lost 4; bases outside the gene matches: 4. CDR3 length equals 14 residues.

This clone was observed a single time. The V call is TRBV5-1, the J call TRBJ2-3; D is uncertain. The CDR3 runs 15 residues. Trimming removed 2 bases from V and 0 bases from J, with 10 bases in between. Germline V gene sequence: CDR1 SGHRS, CDR2 YFSETQ. DNA for the CDR3: TGCGCCAGCAGCTTACTAAGTGGAAGCACAGATACGCAGTATTTT. Translating it yields CASSLLSGSTDTQYF.

The chain employs TRBV18 and TRBJ2-7, with a possible D match to TRBD1 (6 bases). V was pared by 6 bases and J by 4 bases, with 19 bases between. CDR1 and CDR2 (germline): KGHSH, LQKENI. The CDR3 sequence is 15 residues long. For the CDR3, the DNA is TGTGCCAGCTCCCACGACCGGGACACCGTTTACGAGCAGTACTTC. Translated, it gives CASSHDRDTVYEQYF. Drawing the rest from reference TRBV18 and TRBJ2-7, the complete variable domain is NAGVMQNPRHLVRRRGQEARLRCSPMKGHSHVYWYRQLPEEGLKFMVYLQKENIIDESGMPKERFSAEFPKEGPSILRIQQVVRGDSAAYFCASSHDRDTVYEQYFGPGTRLTVT.

This rearrangement joins TRBV2 to TRBJ2-7, with 14 bases identical to TRBD2. Germline lookup yields CDR1 SNHLY and CDR2 FYNNEI. V dropped 8 bases and J dropped 5; count of bases not matched to a gene: 5. The CDR3 runs 14 residues. The DNA of the CDR3 is TGTGCCAGCCAGGGACTAGCGGGAGAGCACGAGCAGTACTTC. This gives the protein CASQGLAGEHEQYF.

This chain uses TRBV4-1 with TRBJ1-2; 8 nucleotides agree with TRBD1. This CDR3 has 13 amino acids. Germline V gene data show CDR1 as MGHRA and CDR2 as YSYEKL. The V and J ends lost 4 bases and 8 bases, in that order; junction bases with no gene match: 6. Written as DNA, the CDR3 is TGCGCCAGCAGCCTTGGACAGGGACGGGGCTACACCTTC. Translating it yields CASSLGQGRGYTF.

The chain employs TRBV4-1 and TRBJ2-3, with D tentatively TRBD2 (8 bases). CDR1 is MGHRA, CDR2 YSYEKL, per germline. Trimming cost V 4 bases and J 2 bases, with 34 bases left between them. CDR3 length equals 22 residues. The CDR3 is CASSLRDSYLSGTGSNTDTQYF. CDR3 coding DNA: TGCGCCAGCAGCCTCAGGGACAGTTATCTTAGCGGGACCGGATCCAACACAGATACGCAGTATTTT.

The rearrangement uses TRBV2 and TRBJ2-7; a weak D match, TRBD2 (5 bases). This CDR3 comprises 14 residues. Germline assignment: CDR1 SNHLY and CDR2 FYNNEI. V dropped 8 bases and J dropped 7 bases, with 21 bases sitting between them. In DNA, the CDR3 is TGTGCCAGCCGATTGGATGGCCGGGAATATGAGCAGTACTTC. Translating it yields CASRLDGREYEQYF.

The chain employs TRBV16 and TRBJ2-7, with D uncertain. The CDR3 is 12 amino acids. Germline V gene sequence: CDR1 KGHSY, CDR2 FQNENV. Trimming shortened V by 4 bases and J by 1 base, and 5 bases separated the two germline ends. The CDR3 is CASSRGSYEQYF. DNA of the CDR3: TGTGCCAGCAGCCGGGGTTCCTACGAGCAGTACTTC. Supplemented by reference TRBV16 and TRBJ2-7, the full variable domain reads GEEVAQTPKHLVRGEGQKAKLYCAPIKGHSYVFWYQQVLKNEFKFLISFQNENVFDETGMPKERFSAKCLPNSPCSLEIQATKLEDSAVYFCASSRGSYEQYFGPGTRLTVT.

The V call is TRBV27, the J call TRBJ1-5; D is undetermined. The CDR3 loop spans 15 amino acids. V dropped 5 bases and J dropped 0 bases, with 11 bases sitting between them. Germline CDR1 reads MNHEY; CDR2 reads SMNVEV (reference sequence). CDR3 DNA sequence: TGTGCCAGCAGTCTCTTCTCGAATAGCAATCAGCCCCAGCATTTT. It encodes CASSLFSNSNQPQHF.

CDR3: CASSSTGPLMNTEAFF. The CDR3 region has the DNA TGTGCCAGCAGCTCGACAGGGCCGCTAATGAACACTGAAGCTTTCTTT. The chain joins TRBV5-6 to TRBJ1-1, with 7 nucleotides matching TRBD1. The CDR3 is 16 amino acids. Germline V gene data show CDR1 as SGHDT and CDR2 as YYEEEE. V gave up 3 bases and J gave up 0 bases; unmatched junction bases: 8.

V usage is TRBV27 and J usage is TRBJ1-1; D gene uncertain. This CDR3 contains 13 residues. V was trimmed by 2 bases and J by 1 base, leaving 5 bases between them. Per the germline V gene, CDR1 is MNHEY and CDR2 is SMNVEV (reference sequence). CDR3 bases: TGTGCCAGCAGTTTAATAGGGAACACTGAAGCTTTCTTT. Protein: CASSLIGNTEAFF.

This chain uses TRBV13 with TRBJ2-7; 8 bases match TRBD1. The junction had 16 bases not matched to a gene; V was cut back by 7 bases and J by 5 bases. This CDR3 region has 16 residues. Germline CDR1 is PRHDT and CDR2 is FYEKMQ (reference sequence). CDR3 in amino acids: CASTLAGTGGIHEQYF. DNA of the CDR3: TGTGCCAGCACCCTAGCCGGGACAGGTGGAATCCACGAGCAGTACTTC. Complete variable domain (other parts from reference TRBV13 and TRBJ2-7): AAGVIQSPRHLIKEKRETATLKCYPIPRHDTVYWYQQGPGQDPQFLISFYEKMQSDKGSIPDRFSAQQFSDYHSELNMSSLELGDSALYFCASTLAGTGGIHEQYFGPGTRLTVT.

This chain links TRBV7-9 with TRBJ2-7; perhaps TRBD1 as D (6 bases). CDR1 is SEHNR, CDR2 FQNEAQ, per germline (reference sequence). The CDR3 runs 15 residues. The V end lost 0 bases, the J end lost 2 bases, and 11 bases lay between the germline ends. The CDR3 bases are TGTGCCAGCAGCTTAGCGGGACACGGCACCTACGAGCAGTACTTC. Its protein product is CASSLAGHGTYEQYF.

Points on this clone: One end of the junction does not line up with germline, which may come from a read error. The rearrangement links TRBV2 to TRBJ2-3, with 7 bases identical to TRBD2. Germline-derived CDR1 and CDR2 are SNHLY and FYNNEI. The CDR3 has 15 amino acids. The DNA for the CDR3 is TGTGCCGGCAGGGTAGCGGGCTCTAGCACAGATACGCAGTATTTT. Translation gives CAGRVAGSSTDTQYF.

J is TRBJ2-1 and V is TRBV11-2, with 7 nucleotides matching TRBD2. The CDR3 covers 13 residues. V lost 2 bases, J lost 11 bases, and 6 bases stayed unmatched. Per germline, CDR1 SGHAT and CDR2 FQNNGV. CDR3 nucleotides: TGTGCCAGCAGCTTATTCGCGGGGGATCAGCAGTTCTTC. Its protein product is CASSLFAGDQQFF.

The V gene is TRBV6-1, the J gene TRBJ1-3; unclear D gene. This CDR3 has 15 amino acids. The germline V and J ends were trimmed by 2 bases and 4 bases, with 12 bases remaining between them. Per germline, CDR1 MNHNS and CDR2 SASEGT. The DNA for the CDR3 is TGTGCCAGCAGTGAACCTAAGGGCCGGGGAAACACCATATATTTT. Its translation is CASSEPKGRGNTIYF.

This clone was recorded a few times. This chain connects TRBV7-6 to TRBJ1-2; D perhaps matches TRBD1 (6 bases). CDR3 length equals 15 residues. V was shortened by 4 bases and J by 5 bases, with 17 bases between the two germline ends. Germline CDR1 SGHVS, CDR2 FNYEAQ. The CDR3 reads CASSSGRTAPYGYTF. For the CDR3, the DNA is TGTGCCAGCAGCTCGGGAAGGACAGCTCCTTATGGCTACACCTTC.

The chain combines TRBV11-2 with TRBJ2-3; 9 bases map to TRBD1. With V trimmed by 6 bases and J by 2 bases, 6 bases remained unmatched. The CDR3 consists of 15 residues. In germline, CDR1 is SGHAT, CDR2 FQNNGV. In DNA form, the CDR3 reads TGTGCCAGCAGACCCACAGGGGGCCTCACAGATACGCAGTATTTT. This codes for CASRPTGGLTDTQYF.

The rearrangement uses TRBV5-1 and TRBJ2-1; D is unclear. This CDR3 contains 17 residues. Germline V gives CDR1 SGHRS, CDR2 YFSETQ. Trimming took off 1 base at V and 4 bases at J, with 18 bases between the two ends. The CDR3 here is CASSLTWPHDGYNEQFF. CDR3 in DNA: TGCGCCAGCAGCTTGACGTGGCCGCATGACGGATACAATGAGCAGTTCTTC.

As concerns this clone: The same CDR3 can be traced to other DNA sequences in this sample. The CDR3 loop reads CASKLAGGLSYEQYF. In DNA, the CDR3 is TGTGCCAGCAAACTAGCGGGAGGCCTCTCCTACGAGCAGTACTTC. The chain is built from TRBV27 and TRBJ2-7; 12 bases are shared with TRBD2. Germline loops: CDR1 MNHEY, CDR2 SMNVEV (reference sequence). The CDR3 is 15 amino acids. J was trimmed by 0 bases and V by 7 bases; bases with no gene match: 4.

CDR3 loop: CASSFLGSGANVLTF. DNA of the CDR3: TGTGCCAGCAGCTTTCTAGGCTCTGGGGCCAACGTCCTGACTTTC. The chain uses TRBV13 and TRBJ2-6; D is ambiguous. This CDR3 has 15 residues. The germline CDR1 and CDR2 sequences are PRHDT and FYEKMQ (reference sequence). V shed 3 bases and J shed 0 bases, with 6 bases lying between them.

This clone has just one count. V gene TRBV28 combines with J gene TRBJ2-1; D may be TRBD2 (5 bases). The germline V gene encodes CDR1 MDHEN and CDR2 SYDVKM. CDR3 length equals 15 residues. The germline V and J ends were trimmed by 2 bases and 0 bases, with 8 bases remaining between them. In DNA form, the CDR3 reads TGTGCCAGCAGTTTAGTAGCGAACTCCTACAATGAGCAGTTCTTC. The encoded protein is CASSLVANSYNEQFF.

The rearrangement links TRBV5-8 to TRBJ1-1, with D tentatively TRBD1 (6 bases). The CDR3 is 16 amino acids. Per germline, CDR1 SGHTS and CDR2 YDEGEE. Trimming pared 5 bases from V and 11 bases from J, leaving 28 bases between. CDR3 in amino acids: CASRLRFRDKVPRAFF. The CDR3 DNA reads as TGTGCCAGCAGGCTACGGTTTAGGGACAAAGTTCCGAGGGCTTTCTTT.